The present TCR beta chain was sequenced within a study of cytomegalovirus exposure and HLA in healthy donors. Findings of the study overall: On later analysis, the bulk of CMV-associated TCR beta chains appeared to be HLA-restricted. There were a few CMV-associated chains whose specificity for CMV antigens was confirmed in vitro. When a later analysis was performed, an Asian-associated ancestry cluster reportedly had fewer N-insertions than the approximately 600-donor mean.

On this clone: As yet, its antigen is unknown.

The PCR made use of 60 Vbeta and 13 Jbeta primers. Clones were sequenced by immunoSEQ multiplex PCR, and TCRdb holds only the in-frame ones, with some missing. The sample gives some 200,000 clones, roughly 9.4% of which show up once; less than 1.5% is in the top ten. This CDR3 is built from 16 residues. Unmatched junction bases numbered 5, after V lost 3 bases and J lost 0 bases. The germline V gene has CDR1 SEHNR and CDR2 FQNEAQ (reference sequence). The genes are TRBV7-9 and TRBJ2-1; 7 positions match TRBD1. This TCR derives from a woman aged 25 to 39 in good health and CMV-seropositive. The source material was PBMCs. CDR3 region: CASSFNRGRSYNEQFF. The CDR3 DNA follows: TGTGCCAGCAGCTTCAACAGGGGCCGCTCCTACAATGAGCAGTTCTTC.